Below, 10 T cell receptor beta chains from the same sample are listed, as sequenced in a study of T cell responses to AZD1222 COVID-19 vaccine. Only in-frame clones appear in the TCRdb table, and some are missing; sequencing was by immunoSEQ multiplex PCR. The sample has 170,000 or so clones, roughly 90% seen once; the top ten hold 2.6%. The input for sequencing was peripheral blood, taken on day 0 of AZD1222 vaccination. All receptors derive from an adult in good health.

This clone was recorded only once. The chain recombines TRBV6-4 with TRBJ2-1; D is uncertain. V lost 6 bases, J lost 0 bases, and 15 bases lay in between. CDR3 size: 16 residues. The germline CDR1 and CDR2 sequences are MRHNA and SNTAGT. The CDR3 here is CASSPSSALSYNEQFF. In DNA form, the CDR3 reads TGTGCCAGCAGCCCGAGTTCCGCGCTCTCCTACAATGAGCAGTTCTTC.

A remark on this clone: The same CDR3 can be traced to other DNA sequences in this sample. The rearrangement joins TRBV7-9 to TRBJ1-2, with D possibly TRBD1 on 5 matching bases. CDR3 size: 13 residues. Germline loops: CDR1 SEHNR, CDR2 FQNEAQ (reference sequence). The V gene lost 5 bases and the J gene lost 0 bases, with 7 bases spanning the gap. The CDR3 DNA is TGTGCCAGCAGCCTGGGGGCTAACTATGGCTACACCTTC. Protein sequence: CASSLGANYGYTF.

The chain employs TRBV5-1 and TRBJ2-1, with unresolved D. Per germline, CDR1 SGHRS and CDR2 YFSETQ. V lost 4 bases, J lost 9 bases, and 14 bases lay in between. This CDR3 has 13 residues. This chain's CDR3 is CASSLGPDGEQFF. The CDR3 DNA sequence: TGCGCCAGCAGCCTCGGCCCCGATGGTGAGCAGTTCTTC.

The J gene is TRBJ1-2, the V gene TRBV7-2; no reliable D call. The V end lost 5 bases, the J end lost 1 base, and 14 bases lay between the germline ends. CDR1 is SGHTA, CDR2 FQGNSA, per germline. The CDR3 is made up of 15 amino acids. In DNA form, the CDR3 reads TGTGCCAGCAGCCTTACTTCTACAGTTAACTATGGCTACACCTTC. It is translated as CASSLTSTVNYGYTF.

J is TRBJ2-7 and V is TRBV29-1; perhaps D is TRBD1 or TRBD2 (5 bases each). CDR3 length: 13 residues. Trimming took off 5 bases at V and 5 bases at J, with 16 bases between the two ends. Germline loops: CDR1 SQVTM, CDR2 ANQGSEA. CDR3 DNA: TGCAGCGTTTTGGGGACGCTTGACCACGAGCAGTACTTC. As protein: CSVLGTLDHEQYF.

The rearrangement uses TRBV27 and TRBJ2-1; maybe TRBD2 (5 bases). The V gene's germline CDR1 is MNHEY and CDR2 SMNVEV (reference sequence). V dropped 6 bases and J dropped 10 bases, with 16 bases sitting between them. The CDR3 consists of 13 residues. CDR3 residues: CASSRYRDTEQFF. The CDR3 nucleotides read TGTGCCAGCAGCCGGTACCGGGATACAGAGCAGTTCTTC.

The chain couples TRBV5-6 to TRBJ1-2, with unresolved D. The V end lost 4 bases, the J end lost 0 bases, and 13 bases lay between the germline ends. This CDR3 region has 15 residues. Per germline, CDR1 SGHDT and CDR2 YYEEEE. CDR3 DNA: TGTGCCAGCAGCGCCTGGCAGACTTCTAACTATGGCTACACCTTC. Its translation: CASSAWQTSNYGYTF.

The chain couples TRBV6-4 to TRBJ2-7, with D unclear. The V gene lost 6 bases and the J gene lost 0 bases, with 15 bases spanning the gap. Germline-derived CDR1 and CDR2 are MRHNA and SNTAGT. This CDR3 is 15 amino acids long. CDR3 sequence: CASSESDVTSYEQYF. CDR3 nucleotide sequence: TGTGCCAGCAGCGAGTCGGACGTTACCTCCTACGAGCAGTACTTC.

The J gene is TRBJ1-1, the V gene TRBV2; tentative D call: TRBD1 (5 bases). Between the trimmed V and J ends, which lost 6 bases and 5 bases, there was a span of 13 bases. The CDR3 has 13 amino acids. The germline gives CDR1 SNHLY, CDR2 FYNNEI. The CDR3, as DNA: TGTGCCAGCAGGACAGAAACGAGAACTGAAGCTTTCTTT. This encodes CASRTETRTEAFF.

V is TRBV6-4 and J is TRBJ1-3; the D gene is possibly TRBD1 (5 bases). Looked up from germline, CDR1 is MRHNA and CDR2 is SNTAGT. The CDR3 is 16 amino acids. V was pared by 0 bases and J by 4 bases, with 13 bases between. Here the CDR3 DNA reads TGTGCCAGCAGTGACTCGGGCAGGGTGGGAGGAAACACCATATATTTT. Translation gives CASSDSGRVGGNTIYF.